This T cell receptor (beta chain) was sequenced during a study of cytomegalovirus exposure and HLA in healthy donors. Study observations and caveats: Rare TCR sequences dominated, though some public TCRs recurred in many donors. Across donors, sequencing depth was assumed by presence/absence analyses to be roughly uniform.

Donors showed nominal health when sampled, although they likely had unrecorded immune exposures. In the PCR, 60 Vbeta and 13 Jbeta primers were used. Assay used: immunoSEQ multiplex PCR; TCRdb lists only in-frame clones, some missing. The data hold some 180,000 clones, with about three quarters observed a single time. V lost 8 bases and J 3 bases, leaving 11 bases between the germline ends. The CDR3 covers 12 residues. Germline V CDR1 and CDR2: ENHRY, SYGVKD. Note on this clone: The antigen is unknown.

Sequencing used PBMCs. This receptor was taken from a woman aged 55-69 years in good health and CMV-seropositive. The gene calls are TRBV10-3 and TRBJ2-7; the D gene is possibly TRBD1 (6 bases). CDR3 protein: CAIGRQDYEQYF. The CDR3 DNA reads as TGTGCCATCGGTAGACAGGACTACGAGCAGTACTTC.